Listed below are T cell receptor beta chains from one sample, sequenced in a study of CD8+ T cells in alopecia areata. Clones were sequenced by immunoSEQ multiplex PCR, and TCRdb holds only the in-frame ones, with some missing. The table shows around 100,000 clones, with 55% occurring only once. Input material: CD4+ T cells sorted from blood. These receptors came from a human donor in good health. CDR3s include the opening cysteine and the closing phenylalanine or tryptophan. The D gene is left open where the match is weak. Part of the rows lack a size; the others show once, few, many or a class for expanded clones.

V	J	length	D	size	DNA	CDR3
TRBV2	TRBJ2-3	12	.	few	TGTGCCAGCAGGGATCGTCCAGATACGCAGTATTTT	CASRDRPDTQYF
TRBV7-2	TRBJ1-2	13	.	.	TGTGCCAGCAGCTTAGCGGGGACACCCGGCTACACCTTC	CASSLAGTPGYTF
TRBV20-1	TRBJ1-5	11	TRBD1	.	TGCAGTGCTGGCGAAACAGGGGCGCAGCATTTT	CSAGETGAQHF
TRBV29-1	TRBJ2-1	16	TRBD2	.	TGCAGCGTTGTTGGCCAGCGGGGGGTTAAGATGGATGAGCAGTTCTTC	CSVVGQRGVKMDEQFF
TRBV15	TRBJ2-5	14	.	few	TGTGCCACCAGCAGAGATAGTGCGACAGAGACCCAGTACTTC	CATSRDSATETQYF
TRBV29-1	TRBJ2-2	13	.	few	TGCAGCGTTTCGGACGGAGGAACCGGGGAGCTGTTTTTT	CSVSDGGTGELFF
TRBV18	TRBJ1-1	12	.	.	TGTGCCAGCTCACTCGGGGACACTGAAGCTTTCTTT	CASSLGDTEAFF
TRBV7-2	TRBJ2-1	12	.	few	TGTGCCAGCAGCTTACGAAGTGGTGAGCAGTTCTTC	CASSLRSGEQFF
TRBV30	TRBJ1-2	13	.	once	TGTGCCTGGAAAAGGGGGATCGGCTATGGCTACACCTTC	CAWKRGIGYGYTF
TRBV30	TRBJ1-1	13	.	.	TGTGCCTGGACTGGCCCTGCGAACACTGAAGCTTTCTTT	CAWTGPANTEAFF
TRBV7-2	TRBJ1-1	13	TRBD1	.	TGTGCCAGCAGCCCAAGACAGGGGATTCAAGCTTTCTTT	CASSPRQGIQAFF
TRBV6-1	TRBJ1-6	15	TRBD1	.	TGTGCCAGCTCCCGCCGACAGGGGGGAAATTCACCCCTCCACTTT	CASSRRQGGNSPLHF
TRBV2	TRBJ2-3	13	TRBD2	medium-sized	TGTGCCAGCAGTCGGGACTACACAGATACGCAGTATTTT	CASSRDYTDTQYF
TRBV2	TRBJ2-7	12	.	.	TGTGCCAGCCTATCACGGGCCTACGAGCAGTACTTC	CASLSRAYEQYF
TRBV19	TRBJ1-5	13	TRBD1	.	TGTGCCAGTAGTCCAGGACAGGGACAGCCCCAGCATTTT	CASSPGQGQPQHF
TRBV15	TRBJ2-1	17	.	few	TGTGCCACCAGCAGAGTTCAGGTAGGGGACTGGTACAATGAGCAGTTCTTC	CATSRVQVGDWYNEQFF
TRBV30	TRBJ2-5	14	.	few	TGTGCCTGGAGTGCGGGCGGGGACCAAGAGACCCAGTACTTC	CAWSAGGDQETQYF
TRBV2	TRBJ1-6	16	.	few	TGTGCCAGCGGATGGGAGGGAGGGTCCTATAATTCACCCCTCCACTTT	CASGWEGGSYNSPLHF
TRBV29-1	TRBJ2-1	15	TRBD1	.	TGCAGCGTCGAGGCCGGGACAGGGACCTACAATGAGCAGTTCTTC	CSVEAGTGTYNEQFF
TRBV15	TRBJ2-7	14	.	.	TGTGCCACCAGCAGAGATCACAGGGCCCACGAGCAGTACTTC	CATSRDHRAHEQYF
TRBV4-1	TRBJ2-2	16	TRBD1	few	TGCGCCAGCAGCCAAACAGGGGTGGCCAACACCGGGGAGCTGTTTTTT	CASSQTGVANTGELFF
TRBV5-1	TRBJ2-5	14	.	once	TGCGCCAGCAGCCTTGGACCTGGCCAAGAGACCCAGTACTTC	CASSLGPGQETQYF
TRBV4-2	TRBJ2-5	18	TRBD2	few	TGTGCCAGCAGCCAAGACGGAGTCCCCAGCGGGGAGCAAGAGACCCAGTACTTC	CASSQDGVPSGEQETQYF
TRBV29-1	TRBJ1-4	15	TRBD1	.	TGCAGCGTTGAAGATCCAGCCAGGGGGAATGAAAAACTGTTTTTT	CSVEDPARGNEKLFF
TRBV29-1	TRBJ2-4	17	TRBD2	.	TGCAGCGTTGGTGTAGCGGGGGCACGTATAGCCAAAAACATTCAGTACTTC	CSVGVAGARIAKNIQYF
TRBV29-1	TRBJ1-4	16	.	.	TGCAGCGCCGGGGGGAGGCAGGATGCCCTTACTGGAAAACTGTTTTTT	CSAGGRQDALTGKLFF
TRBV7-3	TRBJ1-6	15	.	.	TGTGCCAGCAGCACCCAGGGGTCATTGGGCTCACCCCTCCACTTT	CASSTQGSLGSPLHF
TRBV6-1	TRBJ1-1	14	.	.	TGTGCCAGCAGCCCGCAGTTTGCGGGGGAAGAAGCTTTCTTT	CASSPQFAGEEAFF
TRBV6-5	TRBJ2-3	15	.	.	TGTGCCAGCAGTCCCTACAGGACAAGCACAGATACGCAGTATTTT	CASSPYRTSTDTQYF
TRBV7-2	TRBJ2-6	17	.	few	TGTGCCAGCAGCACTAGGCGGGGGCGAGGCGGGGCCAACGTCCTGACTTTC	CASSTRRGRGGANVLTF
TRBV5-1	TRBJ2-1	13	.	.	TGCGCCAGCAGCTCCGGGACTTACAATGAGCAGTTCTTC	CASSSGTYNEQFF
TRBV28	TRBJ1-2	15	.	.	TGTGCCAGCGGATCTGGGGACCTCTACAACTATGGCTACACCTTC	CASGSGDLYNYGYTF
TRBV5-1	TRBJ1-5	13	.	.	TGCGCCAGCAGCTTGGTCCCCAATCAGCCCCAGCATTTT	CASSLVPNQPQHF
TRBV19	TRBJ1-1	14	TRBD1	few	TGTGCCAGTAGTACAGACAGGGGAAACACTGAAGCTTTCTTT	CASSTDRGNTEAFF
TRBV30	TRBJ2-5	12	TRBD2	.	TGTGCCTGGAGTGTACTAGCGGAGACCCAGTACTTC	CAWSVLAETQYF